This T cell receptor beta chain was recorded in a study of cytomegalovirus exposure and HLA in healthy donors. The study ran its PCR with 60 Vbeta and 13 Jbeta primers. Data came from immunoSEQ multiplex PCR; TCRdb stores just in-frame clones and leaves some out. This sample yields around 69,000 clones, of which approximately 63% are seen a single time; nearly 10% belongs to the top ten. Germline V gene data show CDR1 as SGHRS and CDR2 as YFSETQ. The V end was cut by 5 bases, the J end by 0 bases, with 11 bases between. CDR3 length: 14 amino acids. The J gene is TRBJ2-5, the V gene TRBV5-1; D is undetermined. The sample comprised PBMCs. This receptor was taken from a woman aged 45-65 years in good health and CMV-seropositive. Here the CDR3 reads CASRLRTDQETQYF. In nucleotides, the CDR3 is TGCGCCAGCAGATTGAGAACAGACCAAGAGACCCAGTACTTC.